This TCR beta chain derives from a study of CD8 T cells in cerebrospinal fluid in Alzheimer's disease. Germline V lookup: CDR1 MNHEY, CDR2 SMNVEV (reference sequence). This CDR3 is 20 amino acids long. Using the 10x single-cell sequencing reads, TCRdb records one entry per CDR3 protein without DNA. The clone table shows about 780 distinct CDR3 sequences, with the ten largest holding about an eighth. This sequence joins TRBV27 and TRBJ2-5; TCRdb selects TRBD2, and the lack of DNA leaves this call unchecked. The TCR originated in a human donor with Parkinson's disease. Sequencing was carried out using cerebrospinal fluid. CDR3 region: CASSLSGVGQGGFSRETQYF.